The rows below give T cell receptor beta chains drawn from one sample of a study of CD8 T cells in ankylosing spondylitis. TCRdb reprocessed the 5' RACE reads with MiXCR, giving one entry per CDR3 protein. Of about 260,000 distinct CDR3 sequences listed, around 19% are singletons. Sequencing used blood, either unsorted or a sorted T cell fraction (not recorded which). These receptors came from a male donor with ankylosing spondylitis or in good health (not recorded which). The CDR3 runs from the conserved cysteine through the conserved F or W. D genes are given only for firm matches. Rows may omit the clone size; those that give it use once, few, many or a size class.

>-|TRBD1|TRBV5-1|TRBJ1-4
TGCGCCAGCAGCCTGGGGACAGGGGAACGTGAAAAACTGTTTTTT
CASSLGTGEREKLFF
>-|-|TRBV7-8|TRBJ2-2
TGTGCCAGCAGCTTCGTAGGGTCCGGGGAGCTGTTTTTT
CASSFVGSGELFF
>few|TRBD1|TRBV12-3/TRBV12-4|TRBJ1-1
TGTGCCAGCAGCCCGGGACAGACGAGATTAAGTACTGAAGCTTTCTTT
CASSPGQTRLSTEAFF
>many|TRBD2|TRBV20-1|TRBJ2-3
TGCAGTGCTACCGCGGGGGGTGGCGATACGCAGTATTTT
CSATAGGGDTQYF
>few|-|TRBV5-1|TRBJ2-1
TGCGCCAGCAGCTTGATAGCGGCAGCGTCCTACAATGAGCAGTTCTTC
CASSLIAAASYNEQFF
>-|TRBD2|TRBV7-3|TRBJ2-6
TGTGCCACCTCGAATTATAATAGCGGGGCTGGGGCCAACGTCCTGACTTTC
CATSNYNSGAGANVLTF
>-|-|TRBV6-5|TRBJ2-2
TGTGCCAGCAGTTATATCCCGGCTGGGGAGCTGTTTTTT
CASSYIPAGELFF
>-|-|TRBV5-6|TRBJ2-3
TGTGCCAGCAGCTTGTGGGGGCCTCAAGATACGCAGTATTTT
CASSLWGPQDTQYF
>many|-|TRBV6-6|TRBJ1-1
TGTGCCAGCAGTCTGGAGAGGGACACTGAAGCTTTCTTT
CASSLERDTEAFF
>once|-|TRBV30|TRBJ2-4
TGTGCCTGGAGTGCCCCAGGGGGAGGCCAAAACATTCAGTACTTC
CAWSAPGGGQNIQYF
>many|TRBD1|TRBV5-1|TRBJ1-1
TGCGCCAGCAGCTTGGTGGGACAGGGCGCTGAAGCTTTCTTT
CASSLVGQGAEAFF
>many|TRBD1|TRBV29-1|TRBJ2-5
TGCAGCGTTCGACAGGGGGCGAGGGAGACCCAGTACTTC
CSVRQGARETQYF
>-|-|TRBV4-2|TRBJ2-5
TGTGCCAGCAGCCCAGCGCAACGGCAAGGAGAGACCCAGTACTTC
CASSPAQRQGETQYF
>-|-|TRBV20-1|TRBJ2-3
TGCAGCGCTCAAAGTAGGGGGGCACAGGATACGCAGTATTTT
CSAQSRGAQDTQYF
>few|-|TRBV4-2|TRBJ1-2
TGTGCCAGCAGCCAGGCCGGTACGGGACGCCTCTATGGCTACACCTTC
CASSQAGTGRLYGYTF
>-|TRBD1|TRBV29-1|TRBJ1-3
TGCAGCGTTGAGTCGCCAGGGGGTCAATCTGGAAACACCATATATTTT
CSVESPGGQSGNTIYF
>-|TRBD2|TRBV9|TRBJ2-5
TGTGCCAGCAGCGTAGGACTAGCGGGCAGCCTCCAAGAGACCCAGTACTTC
CASSVGLAGSLQETQYF
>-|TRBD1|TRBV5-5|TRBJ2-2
TGTGCCAGCAGCTTGTCGCTGGACAGGGGACCCGGGGAGCTGTTTTTT
CASSLSLDRGPGELFF
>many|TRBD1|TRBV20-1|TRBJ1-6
TGCAGTGCTAGAGATCCGGACAGGGCGGCCATTCATTCACCCCTCCACTTT
CSARDPDRAAIHSPLHF
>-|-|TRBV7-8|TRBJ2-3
TGTGCCAGCAGCTTAGGGGAATCGGCGGTAGATACGCAGTATTTT
CASSLGESAVDTQYF
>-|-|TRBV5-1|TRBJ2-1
TGCGCCAGCAGCTTGGTCTCAGGGGATTACAATGAGCAGTTCTTC
CASSLVSGDYNEQFF
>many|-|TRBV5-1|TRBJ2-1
TGCGCCAGCAGCTTGGCCCCGGATCGCAATGAGCAGTTCTTC
CASSLAPDRNEQFF
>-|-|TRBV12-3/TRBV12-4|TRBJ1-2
TGTGCCGGCACCCCGGGATCTAACTATGGCTACACCTTC
CAGTPGSNYGYTF
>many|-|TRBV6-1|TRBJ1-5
TGTGCCAGCAGTGCAACAGTCAATCAGCCCCAGCATTTT
CASSATVNQPQHF